This is a list of T cell receptor beta chains from one sample in a study of patients and donors after allogeneic stem cell transplantation. TCRdb re-analysed the RT-PCR reads in MiXCR, keeping a single row per CDR3 protein. Counted here are roughly 250,000 distinct CDR3 sequences, roughly 14% occurring once; the ten biggest clones make up about 9.9%. Material: blood, either unsorted or a sorted T cell fraction (not recorded which). All receptors come from a human donor who was either an allogeneic HSCT recipient or a stem cell or donor lymphocyte infusion donor (not recorded which). It is not recorded whose cells these are; they may come from a transplant donor. The CDR3 runs from the conserved cysteine through the conserved F or W. A D gene is named only where the DNA matches it firmly. Rows give clone size only sometimes, using once, few, many, or a class for an expanded clone.

J | size | D | V | DNA | CDR3
TRBJ2-7 | NA | TRBD2 | TRBV12-3/TRBV12-4 | TGTGCCAGCAGTTTCGGTTCCCTAGCGGGGGCCTCATACGAGCAGTACTTC | CASSFGSLAGASYEQYF
TRBJ2-2 | NA | NA | TRBV7-3 | TGTGCCAGCAGCCCCGGTAGCGGCAGCACCGGGGAGCTGTTTTTT | CASSPGSGSTGELFF
TRBJ2-7 | NA | NA | TRBV7-2 | TGTGCCAGCAGCTTAGCAGGGCGGGGAACCTCCGAGCAGTACTTC | CASSLAGRGTSEQYF
TRBJ1-3 | few | NA | TRBV14 | TGTGCCAGCAGCCCCGCGGGCTCTGGAAACACCATATATTTT | CASSPAGSGNTIYF
TRBJ2-5 | few | NA | TRBV20-1 | TGCAGTGCTAGGGAAGGGCCGGGCCAAGAGACCCAGTACTTC | CSAREGPGQETQYF
TRBJ2-3 | few | NA | TRBV12-3/TRBV12-4 | TGTGCCAGCAGTTCAGGTCAGGGGGGCGACACAGATACGCAGTATTTT | CASSSGQGGDTDTQYF
TRBJ2-7 | many | TRBD2 | TRBV7-2 | TGTGCCAGCAGCGCTTTGGGTTACGGGGGGGCCTCCTACGAGCAGTACTTC | CASSALGYGGASYEQYF
TRBJ2-1 | many | TRBD1 | TRBV12-3/TRBV12-4 | TGTGCCAGCAGTTCTAGGGGACAGGGCTTCTTC | CASSSRGQGFF
TRBJ2-5 | NA | NA | TRBV9 | TGTGCCAGCAGCCCTTACCCCCTAGCCCGGGAGACCCAGTACTTC | CASSPYPLARETQYF
TRBJ2-5 | NA | TRBD2 | TRBV11-2 | TGTGCCAGCAGCTTATTCGGGACTAGCGGGGCGATTCGGGAGACCCAGTACTTC | CASSLFGTSGAIRETQYF